These 18 T cell receptor beta chains originate from one sample sequenced in a study of cytomegalovirus exposure and HLA in healthy donors. Use of 60 Vbeta and 13 Jbeta primers characterized the PCR. Produced via immunoSEQ multiplex PCR; TCRdb's table is partial and in-frame only. There are about 120,000 clones in the sample; roughly 69% occur only once, and more than 2% lies in the top ten. Sequences were obtained from PBMCs. These receptors were collected from a human donor in good health.

The V gene is TRBV12-5, the J gene TRBJ2-1; D is possibly TRBD1 (6 bases). V was cut by 3 bases and J by 9 bases, with 12 bases left in between. Germline V CDR1 and CDR2: LGHNT, FRNRAP. The CDR3 loop spans 13 amino acids. The CDR3 coding sequence is TGTGCTAGTGGTTTAGGGGGTTCGGGTGAGCAGTTCTTC. Its translation is CASGLGGSGEQFF.

This sequence joins TRBV7-3 and TRBJ2-3, with TRBD2 matching over 13 bases. The CDR3 spans 17 residues. J lost 4 bases, V lost 5 bases, and 9 bases had no gene match. The V gene's germline CDR1 is SGHTA and CDR2 FQGTGA. This CDR3 is CASSPTTSGGAADTQYF. CDR3 nucleotides: TGTGCCAGCAGCCCTACCACTAGCGGGGGGGCTGCAGATACGCAGTATTTT.

The chain joins TRBV4-1 to TRBJ2-7, with a weak D call TRBD2 (6 bases). Between the trimmed V and J ends, which lost 4 bases and 0 bases, there was a span of 16 bases. CDR1 and CDR2 from the germline V gene are MGHRA and YSYEKL. The CDR3 is 16 amino acids. The CDR3 loop reads CASSLLSSGGSYEQYF. DNA for the CDR3: TGCGCCAGCAGCCTCTTGAGTAGCGGAGGCTCCTACGAGCAGTACTTC.

This chain links TRBV11-1 with TRBJ1-6; D is possibly TRBD1 (5 bases). This CDR3 comprises 16 residues. Germline V CDR1 and CDR2: SGHAT, FQDESV (reference sequence). The germline V and J ends were trimmed by 5 bases and 7 bases, with 18 bases remaining between them. The CDR3 spells CASSHPVRGENSPLHF. CDR3 bases: TGTGCCAGCAGCCACCCGGTTAGGGGCGAGAATTCACCCCTCCACTTT.

The gene calls are TRBV30 and TRBJ1-4; maybe TRBD1 (6 bases). The CDR3 extends over 14 amino acids. Germline values: CDR1 GTSNPN, CDR2 SVGIG (reference sequence). The germline V and J ends were trimmed by 2 bases and 5 bases, with 12 bases remaining between them. The CDR3 spells CAWSSGGANEKLFF. Here the CDR3 DNA reads TGTGCCTGGAGTTCGGGGGGCGCGAATGAAAAACTGTTTTTT.

The gene calls are TRBV5-8 and TRBJ1-5; the D is unclear. Trimming left V 1 base short and J 3 bases short, with 2 bases between. Germline V CDR1 and CDR2: SGHTS, YDEGEE. The CDR3 loop spans 12 amino acids. Here the CDR3 reads CASSLYNQPQHF. DNA of the CDR3: TGTGCCAGCAGCTTGTACAATCAGCCCCAGCATTTT.

The chain recombines TRBV27 with TRBJ2-3; 7 bases fit TRBD2. Germline loops: CDR1 MNHEY, CDR2 SMNVEV (reference sequence). There are 15 residues in the CDR3. Unmatched junction bases numbered 14, after V lost 8 bases and J lost 6 bases. The CDR3 coding sequence is TGTGCCAGCTGCCCGGGTCGGGGGGAGGTGGATACGCAGTATTTT. The encoded protein is CASCPGRGEVDTQYF.

This clone was counted between two and nine times. The chain is built from TRBV12-5 and TRBJ2-5; D is unresolved. The V end lost 3 bases, the J end lost 5 bases, and 22 bases lay between the germline ends. The CDR3 consists of 17 residues. Germline assignment: CDR1 LGHNT and CDR2 FRNRAP. CDR3 in amino acids: CASGLGQDRYGRETQYF. As DNA, the CDR3 is TGTGCTAGTGGTTTAGGCCAGGATAGGTACGGAAGGGAGACCCAGTACTTC.

The J gene is TRBJ2-1, the V gene TRBV28, with 9 positions matching TRBD1. The length of the CDR3 is 14 residues. Germline trimming cut 6 bases from V and 3 bases from J; bases unmatched to any gene: 3. Germline V gene data show CDR1 as MDHEN and CDR2 as SYDVKM. The DNA for the CDR3 is TGTGCCAGCAGGACGACAGGGGGCTACAATGAGCAGTTCTTC. This gives the protein CASRTTGGYNEQFF.

A few counts support this clone. The chain couples TRBV10-1 to TRBJ1-1, with 9 bases fitting TRBD1. Per germline, CDR1 WNHNN and CDR2 SYGVQD (reference sequence). The V segment lost 8 bases and the J segment 5 bases; nucleotides outside the gene matches: 6. CDR3 size: 13 residues. Here the CDR3 reads CASPRDRDTEAFF. The CDR3 nucleotides read TGCGCCAGCCCCCGGGACAGGGATACTGAAGCTTTCTTT.

The chain couples TRBV9 to TRBJ1-2; 10 nucleotides line up with TRBD1. Trimming cost V 3 bases and J 3 bases; bases outside gene matches: 5. Germline CDR1 and CDR2: SGDLS and YYNGEE. The CDR3 is 15 amino acids. In DNA, the CDR3 is TGTGCCAGCAGCGCAACCGGGACAGGGGACTATGGCTACACCTTC. It is translated as CASSATGTGDYGYTF.

In its sample, this clone was seen once. This sample also contains other DNA sequences that code for the same CDR3. This rearrangement joins TRBV28 to TRBJ1-1; the D is unclear. The CDR3 loop spans 13 amino acids. With 3 bases removed from V and 1 base from J, the gap between germline ends came to 6 bases. Germline V gene lookup returns CDR1 MDHEN and CDR2 SYDVKM. CDR3 sequence reads: CASSLVANTEAFF. The CDR3 DNA is TGTGCCAGCAGTTTGGTAGCGAACACTGAAGCTTTCTTT.

The rearrangement links TRBV25-1 to TRBJ2-2; 10 positions agree with TRBD2. With V trimmed by 4 bases and J by 4 bases, 6 bases remained unmatched. Per the germline V gene, CDR1 is MGHDK and CDR2 is SYGVNS. The CDR3 is 16 residues long. The CDR3 nucleotides read TGTGCCAGCAGTGTCCTAGCGGGAGCAACCACCGGGGAGCTGTTTTTT. It codes for CASSVLAGATTGELFF.

V gene TRBV28 combines with J gene TRBJ2-7, with 10 bases fitting TRBD1. Per the germline V gene, CDR1 is MDHEN and CDR2 is SYDVKM. J gave up 3 bases and V 6 bases, and 5 bases lay outside the gene matches. The CDR3 contains 14 residues. In nucleotides, the CDR3 is TGTGCCAGCAGACCGACAGGGGGCTTCTACGAGCAGTACTTC. This gives the protein CASRPTGGFYEQYF.

The rearrangement links TRBV18 to TRBJ1-2; maybe TRBD1 (6 bases). CDR1 KGHSH and CDR2 LQKENI come from the germline V gene. This CDR3 is built from 14 residues. The V gene lost 0 bases and the J gene lost 4 bases, with 9 bases spanning the gap. The CDR3: CASSPPRGTYGYTF. DNA for the CDR3: TGTGCCAGCTCACCACCAAGGGGGACCTATGGCTACACCTTC. Complete variable domain (other parts from reference TRBV18 and TRBJ1-2): NAGVMQNPRHLVRRRGQEARLRCSPMKGHSHVYWYRQLPEEGLKFMVYLQKENIIDESGMPKERFSAEFPKEGPSILRIQQVVRGDSAAYFCASSPPRGTYGYTFGSGTRLTVV.

The chain couples TRBV2 to TRBJ2-7; weak D call: TRBD1 (6 bases). V lost 5 bases to trimming and J lost 6 bases, with 11 bases between them. Germline V gene sequence: CDR1 SNHLY, CDR2 FYNNEI. The CDR3 contains 12 residues. CDR3 sequence (DNA): TGTGCCAGCAGTTTACAGGGATCCGAGCAGTACTTC. This encodes CASSLQGSEQYF.

V and J are TRBV19 and TRBJ2-1; 11 positions agree with TRBD1. V lost 3 bases to trimming and J lost 3 bases; unmatched junction nucleotides: 7. This CDR3 is built from 17 residues. Per germline, CDR1 LNHDA and CDR2 SQIVND (reference sequence). Written as DNA, the CDR3 is TGTGCCAGTAGTATGGGGACAGGGGGATCGGGCTACAATGAGCAGTTCTTC. As protein: CASSMGTGGSGYNEQFF.

V gene TRBV28 combines with J gene TRBJ2-3; D is perhaps TRBD1 (6 bases). Germline CDR1 reads MDHEN; CDR2 reads SYDVKM. The CDR3 is 14 residues long. Trimming took off 3 bases at V and 3 bases at J, with 10 bases between the two ends. The CDR3 region is CASSFQGFTDTQYF. The CDR3 coding sequence is TGTGCCAGCAGTTTTCAGGGGTTTACAGATACGCAGTATTTT. Combining the CDR3 with reference TRBV28 and TRBJ2-3 gives the whole variable domain DVKVTQSSRYLVKRTGEKVFLECVQDMDHENMFWYRQDPGLGLRLIYFSYDVKMKEKGDIPEGYSVSREKKERFSLILESASTNQTSMYLCASSFQGFTDTQYFGPGTRLTVL.